The 17 T cell receptor beta chains given below trace back to one sample, sequenced in a study of T-cell memory formation after mild COVID-19. TCRdb re-called the 5' RACE reads through MiXCR, storing one row per CDR3 protein. The sample holds hundreds of thousands of distinct CDR3 sequences, approximately 13% seen once. The specimen was PBMCs or a T cell subset sorted from them (not recorded which). These receptor sequences come from a man between 18 and 29 years old who had mild COVID-19 (a few samples of this study predate the infection). Cell type and time point are not known.

This clonotype was observed a handful of times. The chain combines TRBV7-8 with TRBJ1-1; D gene unclear. The CDR3 consists of 13 residues. Germline V gives CDR1 SGHVS, CDR2 FQNEAQ. V lost 6 bases to trimming and J lost 3 bases, with 11 bases between them. The CDR3: CASSSGLHTEAFF. The DNA of the CDR3 is TGTGCCAGCAGTTCGGGATTGCACACTGAAGCTTTCTTT.

The chain's CDR3 is CASSQAGTATNEKLFF. In DNA, the CDR3 is TGTGCCAGCAGCCAAGCCGGGACAGCAACTAATGAAAAACTGTTTTTT. This chain joins TRBV3-1 and TRBJ1-4; 7 bases agree with TRBD1. This CDR3 has 16 amino acids. From germline, CDR1 is LGHDT and CDR2 YNNKEL (reference sequence). With 1 base clipped from V and 0 bases from J, the junction kept 2 bases outside the gene matches.

This clonotype has more than one count but fewer than ten. In DNA form, the CDR3 reads TGCGCCAGCAGCCGCCTTTCGAGCAGAACATCTAGCACAGATACGCAGTATTTT. Protein: CASSRLSSRTSSTDTQYF. The chain employs TRBV5-1 and TRBJ2-3; D is unresolved. CDR1 is SGHRS, CDR2 YFSETQ, per germline. V dropped 4 bases and J dropped 0 bases, with 21 bases sitting between them. The CDR3 spans 18 residues. Combining the CDR3 with reference TRBV5-1 and TRBJ2-3 gives the whole variable domain KAGVTQTPRYLIKTRGQQVTLSCSPISGHRSVSWYQQTPGQGLQFLFEYFSETQRNKGNFPGRFSGRQFSNSRSEMNVSTLELGDSALYLCASSRLSSRTSSTDTQYFGPGTRLTVL.

This clonotype was recorded once. V gene TRBV25-1 combines with J gene TRBJ1-5; no clear D gene. Germline lookup yields CDR1 MGHDK and CDR2 SYGVNS. CDR3 length equals 13 residues. Between the trimmed V and J ends, which lost 3 bases and 15 bases, there was a span of 18 bases. The DNA for the CDR3 is TGTGCCAGCAGTGAGGAATACCACTCTATCCGGCATTTT. Encoded protein: CASSEEYHSIRHF.

This clonotype was counted a few times. The chain joins TRBV7-2 to TRBJ2-3; D is ambiguous. From germline, CDR1 is SGHTA and CDR2 FQGNSA. CDR3 length equals 14 residues. The germline V and J ends were trimmed by 5 bases and 7 bases, with 16 bases remaining between them. CDR3 amino acids: CASSAPGFANTQYF. The CDR3 DNA sequence: TGTGCCAGCAGCGCACCAGGCTTTGCAAATACGCAGTATTTT.

The CDR3 sequence is CATRGGGPGDGYTF. The CDR3 coding sequence is TGTGCCACCCGAGGCGGGGGCCCGGGGGATGGCTACACCTTC. The chain employs TRBV7-2 and TRBJ1-2; tentatively, D is TRBD1 (6 bases). This CDR3 comprises 14 residues. Germline loops: CDR1 SGHTA, CDR2 FQGNSA. Trimming removed 10 bases at V and 6 bases at J, with 21 bases between. Full variable domain (outside the CDR3, taken from reference TRBV7-2 and TRBJ1-2): GAGVSQSPSNKVTEKGKDVELRCDPISGHTALYWYRQSLGQGLEFLIYFQGNSAPDKSGLPSDRFSAERTGGSVSTLTIQRTQQEDSAVYLCATRGGGPGDGYTFGSGTRLTVV.

This clonotype was seen more than once but under ten times. V gene TRBV5-1 combines with J gene TRBJ2-2, with D hard to call. Trimming pared 7 bases from V and 0 bases from J, leaving 10 bases between. Germline V gene lookup returns CDR1 SGHRS and CDR2 YFSETQ. The CDR3 consists of 14 residues. DNA of the CDR3: TGCGCCAGCTCGGACCTGGCGAACACCGGGGAGCTGTTTTTT. Protein: CASSDLANTGELFF. The full variable domain, its missing parts supplied by reference TRBV5-1 and TRBJ2-2, is KAGVTQTPRYLIKTRGQQVTLSCSPISGHRSVSWYQQTPGQGLQFLFEYFSETQRNKGNFPGRFSGRQFSNSRSEMNVSTLELGDSALYLCASSDLANTGELFFGEGSRLTVL.

This chain uses TRBV12-3 or TRBV12-4 with TRBJ2-1; 11 bases match TRBD2. CDR3 length: 15 residues. Germline trimming cut 3 bases from V and 9 bases from J; bases unmatched to any gene: 7. CDR3 in DNA: TGTGCCAGCAGTTTCGGTAGCGGGGGGGCGAGTGAGCAGTTCTTC. Translating it yields CASSFGSGGASEQFF.

The rearrangement uses TRBV7-2 and TRBJ2-3; D unresolved. Germline V gene sequence: CDR1 SGHTA, CDR2 FQGNSA. The germline V and J ends were trimmed by 4 bases and 0 bases, with 11 bases remaining between them. The CDR3 runs to 15 residues. The CDR3: CASSSFGASTDTQYF. The CDR3 nucleotides read TGTGCCAGCAGCTCCTTTGGCGCTAGCACAGATACGCAGTATTTT.

This clonotype came up a few times. V is TRBV7-2 and J is TRBJ1-4; D not resolved. CDR1 SGHTA and CDR2 FQGNSA come from the germline V gene. The CDR3 loop spans 13 amino acids. V was pared by 3 bases and J by 8 bases, with 10 bases between. The CDR3 DNA reads as TGTGCCAGCAGCTTCGACCCGAGGGAAAAACTGTTTTTT. The encoded protein is CASSFDPREKLFF.

This rearrangement joins TRBV12-3 or TRBV12-4 to TRBJ2-1, with 9 bases aligning to TRBD2. CDR3 length: 12 amino acids. J lost 15 bases, V lost 4 bases, and 7 bases had no gene match. CDR3 region: CASSYPGTSPFF. CDR3 sequence (DNA): TGTGCCAGCAGTTACCCCGGGACTAGCCCGTTCTTC.

Here the CDR3 reads CSARDSGQGSYNEQFF. Here the CDR3 DNA reads TGCAGTGCTAGAGATTCGGGACAGGGTTCCTACAATGAGCAGTTCTTC. This chain links TRBV20-1 with TRBJ2-1, with 9 nucleotides matching TRBD1. Germline CDR1 reads DFQATT; CDR2 reads SNEGSKA (reference sequence). This CDR3 comprises 16 residues. J gave up 1 base and V 0 bases, and 4 bases lay outside the gene matches.

There are a few counts of this clonotype. The V gene is TRBV4-2, the J gene TRBJ2-2, with D possibly being TRBD1 or TRBD2 (5 bases each). Trimming stripped 2 bases from V and 0 bases from J, with 10 bases between. The length of the CDR3 is 16 residues. From germline, CDR1 is LGHNA and CDR2 YNFKEQ. CDR3 protein: CASSQLGAANTGELFF. CDR3 coding DNA: TGTGCCAGCAGCCAACTCGGGGCAGCGAACACCGGGGAGCTGTTTTTT.

Ten or more counts support this clonotype. The chain employs TRBV6-2 or TRBV6-3 and TRBJ2-1, with TRBD1 matching 11 bases. Germline V gene data show CDR1 as MNHEY and CDR2 as SVGEGT. The ends lost 6 bases at V and 1 base at J; junction bases unmatched: 2. The CDR3 contains 15 residues. In nucleotides, the CDR3 is TGTGCCAGCAGGGACAGGGGGCTTTCCTACAATGAGCAGTTCTTC. Amino acid sequence: CASRDRGLSYNEQFF.

V usage is TRBV4-3 and J usage is TRBJ2-3; 12 nucleotides agree with TRBD2. The CDR3 sequence is 17 residues long. V shed 0 bases and J 3 bases; nucleotides not matched to a gene: 4. Germline V gene lookup returns CDR1 LGHNA and CDR2 YSLEER. The CDR3 DNA sequence: TGCGCCAGCAGCCAAGATCTTGGACTAGCGGGGACAGATACGCAGTATTTT. Residues: CASSQDLGLAGTDTQYF.

This clonotype has only a few counts. CDR3 in amino acids: CASSPLAGGRIETQYF. The DNA for the CDR3 is TGTGCCAGCAGCCCGCTAGCGGGGGGGCGGATCGAGACCCAGTACTTC. V usage is TRBV3-2 and J usage is TRBJ2-5; the table's D call, TRBD2, was not checked against the DNA. TRBV3-2 is a known pseudogene. CDR3 length equals 16 residues.

This chain connects TRBV6-5 to TRBJ1-3, with D possibly matching TRBD1 (6 bases). The CDR3 spans 17 residues. Germline values: CDR1 MNHEY, CDR2 SVGAGI. V was cut by 4 bases and J by 4 bases, with 20 bases left in between. CDR3: CASSLWAGETGGNTIYF. The DNA of the CDR3 is TGTGCCAGCAGTTTGTGGGCAGGGGAAACGGGAGGAAACACCATATATTTT.